A selection of T cell receptor beta chains follows, all from one sample in a study of beta chain features in type 1 diabetes. TCRdb keeps only in-frame clones here, not all; method: immunoSEQ multiplex PCR. The sample carries about 710,000 clones, roughly 13% recorded once. Sequencing input: naive CD4+ T cells from blood. These receptors came from a man aged 18 to 30 with type 1 diabetes. The CDR3 runs from the conserved cysteine through the conserved F or W. The order of the fields is CDR3 protein, CDR3 DNA, clone size, J gene, V gene, D gene. The D gene is left open where the match is weak. The size entry is marked missing in some rows and otherwise reads once, few, many or a size class.

CDR3 protein: CSIRDSRVTEAFF
CDR3 DNA: TGCAGCATTCGGGACAGCCGGGTCACTGAAGCTTTCTTT
clone size: NA
J gene: TRBJ1-1
V gene: TRBV29-1
D gene: TRBD1

CDR3 protein: CASSPRGVANTEAFF
CDR3 DNA: TGTGCCAGCAGCCCCCGAGGGGTAGCGAACACTGAAGCTTTCTTT
clone size: few
J gene: TRBJ1-1
V gene: TRBV9
D gene: NA

CDR3 protein: CGSTGAFEGGELFF
CDR3 DNA: TGCGGTTCGACAGGGGCCTTTGAGGGCGGGGAGCTGTTTTTT
clone size: NA
J gene: TRBJ2-2
V gene: TRBV29-1
D gene: TRBD1

CDR3 protein: CASRRRLLQETQYF
CDR3 DNA: TGTGCCAGCAGGCGACGACTGCTACAAGAGACCCAGTACTTC
clone size: few
J gene: TRBJ2-5
V gene: TRBV6-5
D gene: NA

CDR3 protein: CASSPGHRVNTEAFF
CDR3 DNA: TGTGCCAGCTCACCGGGACATAGGGTGAACACTGAAGCTTTCTTT
clone size: NA
J gene: TRBJ1-1
V gene: TRBV18
D gene: NA

CDR3 protein: CASSFGGRGLVGDEQFF
CDR3 DNA: TGTGCCAGCAGCTTTGGGGGCCGGGGACTAGTTGGGGATGAGCAGTTCTTC
clone size: NA
J gene: TRBJ2-1
V gene: TRBV7-9
D gene: TRBD2

CDR3 protein: CASSRTRTDQPQHF
CDR3 DNA: TGTGCCAGCAGCCGGACTCGGACAGATCAGCCCCAGCATTTT
clone size: NA
J gene: TRBJ1-5
V gene: TRBV28
D gene: NA

CDR3 protein: CASSVATSGSIQETQYF
CDR3 DNA: TGTGCCAGCAGCGTAGCTACTAGCGGGAGTATCCAAGAGACCCAGTACTTC
clone size: NA
J gene: TRBJ2-5
V gene: TRBV9
D gene: TRBD2

CDR3 protein: CASSLEGGRTGGTQYF
CDR3 DNA: TGTGCCAGCAGCTTAGAGGGTGGGAGGACCGGGGGGACCCAGTACTTC
clone size: NA
J gene: TRBJ2-5
V gene: TRBV7-2
D gene: NA

CDR3 protein: CSVDLGSDTWYGYTF
CDR3 DNA: TGCAGCGTTGATTTGGGAAGTGACACTTGGTATGGCTACACCTTC
clone size: NA
J gene: TRBJ1-2
V gene: TRBV29-1
D gene: NA

CDR3 protein: CASSVGTQDYGYTF
CDR3 DNA: TGTGCCAGCAGCGTAGGGACGCAGGACTATGGCTACACCTTC
clone size: NA
J gene: TRBJ1-2
V gene: TRBV9
D gene: NA

CDR3 protein: CASSPGQGATETQYF
CDR3 DNA: TGTGCCAGCTCACCGGGACAGGGGGCCACAGAGACCCAGTACTTC
clone size: NA
J gene: TRBJ2-5
V gene: TRBV18
D gene: TRBD1

CDR3 protein: CASSEGTGVQPQHF
CDR3 DNA: TGTGCCAGCAGTGAAGGGACAGGGGTTCAGCCCCAGCATTTT
clone size: NA
J gene: TRBJ1-5
V gene: TRBV25-1
D gene: TRBD1

CDR3 protein: CASSQVGGGGVQFF
CDR3 DNA: TGCGCCAGCAGCCAAGTTGGAGGGGGAGGGGTGCAGTTCTTC
clone size: once
J gene: TRBJ2-1
V gene: TRBV4-3
D gene: NA

CDR3 protein: CASSVEGYEQYF
CDR3 DNA: TGTGCCAGCAGCGTAGAAGGCTACGAGCAGTACTTC
clone size: NA
J gene: TRBJ2-7
V gene: TRBV9
D gene: NA

CDR3 protein: CASSSPSSGELFF
CDR3 DNA: TGTGCCAGCAGCTCCCCTTCCTCCGGGGAGCTGTTTTTT
clone size: NA
J gene: TRBJ2-2
V gene: TRBV7-9
D gene: NA

CDR3 protein: CASRDRIRAGLIRTDTQYF
CDR3 DNA: TGTGCCAGCAGGGATCGCATAAGAGCGGGGCTAATTCGCACAGATACGCAGTATTTT
clone size: few
J gene: TRBJ2-3
V gene: TRBV7-9
D gene: TRBD2

CDR3 protein: CASSRDRGGGNTIYF
CDR3 DNA: TGCGCCAGCAGCAGAGACAGGGGCGGTGGAAACACCATATATTTT
clone size: NA
J gene: TRBJ1-3
V gene: TRBV5-1
D gene: TRBD1

CDR3 protein: CASTGGTQETQYF
CDR3 DNA: TGTGCCAGCACGGGGGGGACCCAAGAGACCCAGTACTTC
clone size: few
J gene: TRBJ2-5
V gene: TRBV10-3
D gene: TRBD2

CDR3 protein: CAWSRQGTSGGNRYF
CDR3 DNA: TGTGCCTGGAGTCGACAGGGGACTAGCGGGGGGAATCGGTACTTC
clone size: few
J gene: TRBJ2-7
V gene: TRBV30
D gene: TRBD2

CDR3 protein: CASTLTRETQYF
CDR3 DNA: TGTGCCAGCACCCTCACGAGGGAGACCCAGTACTTC
clone size: NA
J gene: TRBJ2-5
V gene: TRBV7-2
D gene: NA

CDR3 protein: CASSQENIQYF
CDR3 DNA: TGTGCCAGCAGCCAAGAGAACATTCAGTACTTC
clone size: many
J gene: TRBJ2-4
V gene: TRBV14
D gene: NA

CDR3 protein: CASSGGAGNQPQHF
CDR3 DNA: TGTGCCAGCAGCGGGGGAGCGGGGAATCAGCCCCAGCATTTT
clone size: few
J gene: TRBJ1-5
V gene: TRBV2
D gene: NA

CDR3 protein: CASRPDRSNQPQHF
CDR3 DNA: TGTGCCAGCAGGCCTGACAGAAGCAATCAGCCCCAGCATTTT
clone size: few
J gene: TRBJ1-5
V gene: TRBV27
D gene: NA

CDR3 protein: CASSAPLDRGIAGADEQYF
CDR3 DNA: TGTGCCAGCAGCGCTCCTTTGGACAGGGGGATAGCGGGAGCGGACGAGCAGTACTTC
clone size: NA
J gene: TRBJ2-7
V gene: TRBV9
D gene: NA

CDR3 protein: CSASPRVWAFF
CDR3 DNA: TGCAGCGCTAGCCCTCGGGTCTGGGCTTTCTTT
clone size: NA
J gene: TRBJ1-1
V gene: TRBV29-1
D gene: NA

CDR3 protein: CASSPNTGELFF
CDR3 DNA: TGTGCCAGCTCGCCGAACACCGGGGAGCTGTTTTTT
clone size: few
J gene: TRBJ2-2
V gene: TRBV11-3
D gene: NA

CDR3 protein: CASSHAMEWGIYNEQFF
CDR3 DNA: TGCGCCAGCAGCCACGCGATGGAGTGGGGGATTTACAATGAGCAGTTCTTC
clone size: NA
J gene: TRBJ2-1
V gene: TRBV4-3
D gene: NA

CDR3 protein: CASSLGLATDTQYF
CDR3 DNA: TGTGCCAGCAGCTTGGGACTAGCAACAGATACGCAGTATTTT
clone size: NA
J gene: TRBJ2-3
V gene: TRBV7-2
D gene: TRBD2

CDR3 protein: CASSLPPGGNTGELFF
CDR3 DNA: TGTGCCAGCAGCCTACCCCCCGGGGGGAACACCGGGGAGCTGTTTTTT
clone size: NA
J gene: TRBJ2-2
V gene: TRBV4-2
D gene: NA

CDR3 protein: CASSLGRWGGSTQYF
CDR3 DNA: TGTGCCAGCAGCTTAGGGCGATGGGGGGGCTCGACCCAGTACTTC
clone size: NA
J gene: TRBJ2-5
V gene: TRBV7-8
D gene: NA

CDR3 protein: CSVDTSGDTQYF
CDR3 DNA: TGCAGCGTTGATACTAGCGGGGATACGCAGTATTTT
clone size: NA
J gene: TRBJ2-3
V gene: TRBV29-1
D gene: TRBD2

CDR3 protein: CASSHSAETQYF
CDR3 DNA: TGTGCCAGCAGTCACAGCGCCGAGACCCAGTACTTC
clone size: few
J gene: TRBJ2-5
V gene: TRBV27
D gene: NA

CDR3 protein: CSVGGLRETQYF
CDR3 DNA: TGCAGCGTGGGTGGACTGCGGGAGACCCAGTACTTC
clone size: few
J gene: TRBJ2-5
V gene: TRBV29-1
D gene: NA

CDR3 protein: CASRGTSTDTQYF
CDR3 DNA: TGTGCCAGCCGAGGGACTAGCACAGATACGCAGTATTTT
clone size: NA
J gene: TRBJ2-3
V gene: TRBV27
D gene: NA

CDR3 protein: CAWGTPGTGTYEQYF
CDR3 DNA: TGTGCCTGGGGAACGCCGGGGACAGGTACCTACGAGCAGTACTTC
clone size: few
J gene: TRBJ2-7
V gene: TRBV30
D gene: TRBD1

CDR3 protein: CSVEGQGSTEAFF
CDR3 DNA: TGCAGCGTTGAAGGACAGGGATCGACTGAAGCTTTCTTT
clone size: few
J gene: TRBJ1-1
V gene: TRBV29-1
D gene: TRBD1

CDR3 protein: CASSHPRTRGHYGYTF
CDR3 DNA: TGCGCCAGCAGTCATCCTCGGACGCGGGGGCACTATGGCTACACCTTC
clone size: few
J gene: TRBJ1-2
V gene: TRBV23-1
D gene: NA

CDR3 protein: CASSSTGGRTDTQYF
CDR3 DNA: TGTGCCAGCAGTTCTACAGGGGGTAGGACAGATACGCAGTATTTT
clone size: NA
J gene: TRBJ2-3
V gene: TRBV28
D gene: TRBD1

CDR3 protein: CASSWGRQSGEQFF
CDR3 DNA: TGTGCCAGCAGCTGGGGACGCCAAAGCGGTGAGCAGTTCTTC
clone size: few
J gene: TRBJ2-1
V gene: TRBV6-5
D gene: NA

CDR3 protein: CASSPSEVLAGRLFF
CDR3 DNA: TGTGCTAGCAGCCCCTCGGAGGTGCTAGCGGGAAGGCTGTTTTTT
clone size: few
J gene: TRBJ2-2
V gene: TRBV7-7
D gene: TRBD2

CDR3 protein: CASSLVSGTYEQYF
CDR3 DNA: TGCGCCAGCAGCTTGGTTAGCGGGACCTACGAGCAGTACTTC
clone size: few
J gene: TRBJ2-7
V gene: TRBV5-1
D gene: TRBD2

CDR3 protein: CASGSEGGAYEQYF
CDR3 DNA: TGTGCCAGCGGTTCCGAGGGGGGCGCGTACGAGCAGTACTTC
clone size: NA
J gene: TRBJ2-7
V gene: TRBV2
D gene: NA

CDR3 protein: CASSPRQGGTGELFF
CDR3 DNA: TGTGCCAGCAGCCCACGACAGGGTGGCACCGGGGAGCTGTTTTTT
clone size: NA
J gene: TRBJ2-2
V gene: TRBV27
D gene: TRBD1

CDR3 protein: CASSPYRGSLDEQFF
CDR3 DNA: TGTGCCAGCTCACCTTACAGGGGGAGTTTGGATGAGCAGTTCTTC
clone size: NA
J gene: TRBJ2-1
V gene: TRBV18
D gene: TRBD1

CDR3 protein: CASSLTGKDTQYF
CDR3 DNA: TGTGCCAGCAGCTTGACAGGGAAAGATACGCAGTATTTT
clone size: NA
J gene: TRBJ2-3
V gene: TRBV11-3
D gene: TRBD1

CDR3 protein: CAWSLKGAGNTIYF
CDR3 DNA: TGTGCCTGGAGCCTTAAGGGGGCTGGAAACACCATATATTTT
clone size: few
J gene: TRBJ1-3
V gene: TRBV30
D gene: NA

CDR3 protein: CASNSPGGSETQYF
CDR3 DNA: TGTGCCAGCAACTCTCCGGGGGGCTCAGAGACCCAGTACTTC
clone size: NA
J gene: TRBJ2-5
V gene: TRBV28
D gene: NA

CDR3 protein: CASSLHDLGQPQHF
CDR3 DNA: TGTGCCAGCAGTTTGCACGATCTTGGTCAGCCCCAGCATTTT
clone size: NA
J gene: TRBJ1-5
V gene: TRBV28
D gene: NA

CDR3 protein: CASSLTNSADHAPDTQYF
CDR3 DNA: TGTGCCAGCAGCTTAACTAATTCAGCCGACCACGCACCAGATACGCAGTATTTT
clone size: NA
J gene: TRBJ2-3
V gene: TRBV7-9
D gene: NA

CDR3 protein: CASSVGGRYNEQFF
CDR3 DNA: TGTGCCAGTAGTGTGGGAGGTCGGTACAATGAGCAGTTCTTC
clone size: NA
J gene: TRBJ2-1
V gene: TRBV19
D gene: NA

CDR3 protein: CASSVTSGGRPQETQYF
CDR3 DNA: TGTGCCAGCAGCGTGACTAGCGGGGGGCGCCCCCAAGAGACCCAGTACTTC
clone size: NA
J gene: TRBJ2-5
V gene: TRBV9
D gene: TRBD2

CDR3 protein: CASSERQGRELFF
CDR3 DNA: TGTGCCAGTAGTGAAAGACAGGGCCGGGAGCTGTTTTTT
clone size: few
J gene: TRBJ2-2
V gene: TRBV19
D gene: TRBD1

CDR3 protein: CASMFDTYNEQFF
CDR3 DNA: TGTGCCAGCATGTTCGACACATACAATGAGCAGTTCTTC
clone size: NA
J gene: TRBJ2-1
V gene: TRBV2
D gene: NA

CDR3 protein: CASSQGQNNQPQHF
CDR3 DNA: TGCGCCAGCAGCCAAGGACAGAATAATCAGCCCCAGCATTTT
clone size: once
J gene: TRBJ1-5
V gene: TRBV4-3
D gene: NA

CDR3 protein: CASSGRDGHNEQFF
CDR3 DNA: TGCGCCAGCAGTGGGCGGGATGGCCACAATGAGCAGTTCTTC
clone size: NA
J gene: TRBJ2-1
V gene: TRBV10-2
D gene: NA

CDR3 protein: CASSVGQTNYGYTF
CDR3 DNA: TGTGCCAGCAGCGTAGGACAGACCAACTATGGCTACACCTTC
clone size: few
J gene: TRBJ1-2
V gene: TRBV9
D gene: NA

CDR3 protein: CASSHQGSIQETQYF
CDR3 DNA: TGTGCCAGCAGCCACCAAGGGTCGATTCAAGAGACCCAGTACTTC
clone size: NA
J gene: TRBJ2-5
V gene: TRBV11-1
D gene: NA

CDR3 protein: CASSLVGLGDYTF
CDR3 DNA: TGTGCCAGCAGCTTGGTGGGACTTGGGGACTACACCTTC
clone size: once
J gene: TRBJ1-2
V gene: TRBV5-6
D gene: NA